Listed below are T cell receptor beta chains from one sample, sequenced in a study of cytomegalovirus exposure and HLA in healthy donors. Assay used: immunoSEQ multiplex PCR; TCRdb lists only in-frame clones, some missing. The table records some 93,000 clones, approximately 83% of them present only once. Sequencing used PBMCs. The receptors were gathered from a man over 45 in good health and CMV-seronegative. Both conserved end residues are part of each CDR3. The D gene is left open where the match is weak. Not all rows give a size; the values are once, few, many and, for expanded clones, a class.

>.|.|TRBJ1-5|TRBV7-2
TGTGCCAGCAGCTTGACGGGGGATGGGTATCAGCCCCAGCATTTT
CASSLTGDGYQPQHF
>.|TRBD1|TRBJ1-1|TRBV11-2
TGTGCCAGCAGCCCCCAGACAGGGAGGTTTGGCACTGAAGCTTTCTTT
CASSPQTGRFGTEAFF
>.|.|TRBJ2-1|TRBV11-3
TGTGCCAGCAGCTCCCCGGAGGGGGGGAGCGGGTACAATGAGCAGTTCTTC
CASSSPEGGSGYNEQFF
>.|.|TRBJ2-6|TRBV6-1
TGTGCCAGCAGTGGACAGACATCTCTTTCTGGGGCCAACGTCCTGACTTTC
CASSGQTSLSGANVLTF
>.|TRBD1|TRBJ2-2|TRBV5-4
TGTGCCAGCAGTTTACCGACCGGGACAGGGATGGGGGAGCTGTTTTTT
CASSLPTGTGMGELFF
>.|TRBD2|TRBJ2-1|TRBV28
TGTGCCAGCAGTTTTTTTATTAGCGGGGCAGACAATGAGCAGTTCTTC
CASSFFISGADNEQFF
>.|TRBD1|TRBJ2-2|TRBV18
TGTGCCAGCTCAAGAAGCTGGACAGGATCGAACACCGGGGAGCTGTTTTTT
CASSRSWTGSNTGELFF
>.|.|TRBJ1-3|TRBV5-1
TGCGCCAGCAGCTTGGTTGCGGGGTCGGGAGGAAACACCATATATTTT
CASSLVAGSGGNTIYF
>.|TRBD2|TRBJ2-7|TRBV7-9
TGTGCCAGCAGCGGGGCTAGCGGGCCCTACGAGCAGTACTTC
CASSGASGPYEQYF
>.|.|TRBJ1-1|TRBV5-1
TGCGCCAGCAGCCAATCCCGGGTCACTGAAGCTTTCTTT
CASSQSRVTEAFF
>.|.|TRBJ2-7|TRBV7-7
TGTGCTAGCACCTCTAGCCCCGGCAACGAGCAGTACTTC
CASTSSPGNEQYF
>few|.|TRBJ1-5|TRBV19
TGTGCCAGTAGTATGTTTGGGTCGGGTCAGCCCCAGCATTTT
CASSMFGSGQPQHF
>.|TRBD2|TRBJ2-6|TRBV6-5
TGTGCCAGCAGTTACGGGAGGGCTGGGGCCAACGTCCTGACTTTC
CASSYGRAGANVLTF
>once|TRBD2|TRBJ2-7|TRBV6-5
TGTGCCAGCACCACTGCGGGAGGGTACGAGCAGTACTTC
CASTTAGGYEQYF
>.|.|TRBJ2-3|TRBV9
TGTGCCAGCAGCGTAGATACAGGCGGGAATACGCAGTATTTT
CASSVDTGGNTQYF
>few|.|TRBJ1-1|TRBV5-1
TGCGCCAGCAGCGACCAGGGGACCACTGAAGCTTTCTTT
CASSDQGTTEAFF
>.|TRBD1|TRBJ2-7|TRBV5-1
TGCGCCAGCAGCTTGGTAGGGGGCCGGCCTGGAGTGGACTTC
CASSLVGGRPGVDF
>.|TRBD1|TRBJ2-7|TRBV5-4
TGTGCCAGCAGCTTTGGGACAGGGGGCTACGAGCAGTACTTC
CASSFGTGGYEQYF
>.|.|TRBJ2-5|TRBV19
TGTGCCAGTAGTATAGGGGGAGAGTGGGAGACCCAGTACTTC
CASSIGGEWETQYF
>.|TRBD1|TRBJ1-5|TRBV28
TGTGCCAGCAGTCGGACAGGGAATACGGGTCAGCCCCAGCATTTT
CASSRTGNTGQPQHF
>few|.|TRBJ1-1|TRBV10-3
TGTGCCGCCTTAGATAGCAACGGGAACACTGAAGCTTTCTTT
CAALDSNGNTEAFF
>.|.|TRBJ2-5|TRBV7-9
TGTGCCAGCAGCTTAGACTCTACAGGGCGGGAGACCCAGTACTTC
CASSLDSTGRETQYF
>.|.|TRBJ2-7|TRBV4-3
TGCGCCAGCAGCCAAAAGGGGCCCCAGAGCAGGGACGAGCAGTACTTC
CASSQKGPQSRDEQYF
>.|.|TRBJ2-3|TRBV10-2
TGCGCCAGCACCCCTAGCGATCCAGATACGCAGTATTTT
CASTPSDPDTQYF
>.|TRBD1|TRBJ2-2|TRBV18
TGTGCCAGCTCACCAGACAGGGTGGCCGGGGAGCTGTTTTTT
CASSPDRVAGELFF
>.|.|TRBJ1-5|TRBV7-9
TGTGCCAGCAGCTTGGGGAGGCCTTATCAGCCCCAGCATTTT
CASSLGRPYQPQHF
>.|.|TRBJ2-7|TRBV5-8
TGTGCCAGCAGCAAATTCCCCAGGGATTCCTACGAGCAGTACTTC
CASSKFPRDSYEQYF
>.|.|TRBJ2-3|TRBV9
TGTGCCAGCGGGGGGAGAGTTCGGGACACAGATACGCAGTATTTT
CASGGRVRDTDTQYF
>few|.|TRBJ2-1|TRBV19
TGTGCCAGTAGTATCCGCCCTGGGAGAAACAATGAGCAGTTCTTC
CASSIRPGRNNEQFF
>.|.|TRBJ2-7|TRBV27
TGTGCCAGCAGTCCGGGGACATCACTATCCTACGAGCAGTACTTC
CASSPGTSLSYEQYF
>.|TRBD1|TRBJ1-1|TRBV11-2
TGTGCCAGCAGCCTGAAGGGGACAGGGGACACTGAAGCTTTCTTT
CASSLKGTGDTEAFF
>.|.|TRBJ1-2|TRBV19
TGTGCCAGTATTGGCCTTACGACACGACGTTCCTATGGCTACACCTTC
CASIGLTTRRSYGYTF